This is a list of T cell receptor beta chains from one sample in a study of blood T cell repertoires in COVID-19. Using immunoSEQ multiplex PCR, the repertoire was profiled, and TCRdb retains in-frame clones only, with some absent. The sample yields 50,000 to 65,000 clones, around 74% seen once. Sequencing input: peripheral blood. The origin of the receptors is a woman between 50 and 59 years old with active or convalescent COVID-19. CDR3s include the opening cysteine and the closing phenylalanine or tryptophan. D genes are given only for firm matches. Expanded clones are given a class, and other clones once, few, many or no size at all.

TGCAGTGCTTATACAGACGGCAGGCAGCATTTT CSAYTDGRQHF TRBV20-1 NA TRBJ1-5 many
TGTGCCTGGGATAATGCTCGGGGGGAGCAGTTCTTC CAWDNARGEQFF TRBV30 NA TRBJ2-1 NA
TGTGCCAGTAGTATTAGGACTAGCGGGAGCTCCTACAATGAGCAGTTCTTC CASSIRTSGSSYNEQFF TRBV19 TRBD2 TRBJ2-1 NA
TGCGCCAGCAGCCAAGGACAGGGGGCATTGTTTGAGACCCAGTACTTC CASSQGQGALFETQYF TRBV4-3 TRBD1 TRBJ2-5 medium-sized
TGTGCCAGCAGCTTAGAACTCGGACTAGCGGGATCCTACGAGCAGTACTTC CASSLELGLAGSYEQYF TRBV7-9 TRBD2 TRBJ2-7 NA
TGTGCCAGCAGTTCCCGAGATGGCTACACCTTC CASSSRDGYTF TRBV6-2/TRBV6-3 NA TRBJ1-2 NA
TGTGCCAGTAAAAAGACTAGCGGGAACGATGAGCAGTTCTTC CASKKTSGNDEQFF TRBV19 TRBD2 TRBJ2-1 NA
TGTGCCAGCTGCTTTGGGCAGGGGTATGGCTACACCTTC CASCFGQGYGYTF TRBV12-3/TRBV12-4 NA TRBJ1-2 once
TGTGCCAGCAGCGTTTCCCCCCGGCAGGACTATGGCTACACCTTC CASSVSPRQDYGYTF TRBV9 NA TRBJ1-2 NA
TGTGCCAGCAGCTCAGGGACAGCTAACCTTGAAGCTTTCTTT CASSSGTANLEAFF TRBV12-1 NA TRBJ1-1 NA
TGTGCCACCCAATCTCGGGCAGGGAATTCACCCCTCCACTTT CATQSRAGNSPLHF TRBV10-3 NA TRBJ1-6 NA
TGTGCCAGCAGAGAGGAGTTGAACACTGAAGCTTTCTTT CASREELNTEAFF TRBV6-4 NA TRBJ1-1 once
TGTGCCAGCAGCTTAGGTTGGGGGGAGGGTGGCTACACCTTC CASSLGWGEGGYTF TRBV7-2 NA TRBJ1-2 NA
TGCGCCAGCAGCCCGGGGGCCCCGGGAGGCCAAGAGACCCAGTACTTC CASSPGAPGGQETQYF TRBV5-1 NA TRBJ2-5 NA
TGTGCCAGCAGTGAACTATGGGGGCCCTACGAGCAGTACTTC CASSELWGPYEQYF TRBV6-1 NA TRBJ2-7 NA
TGTGCCAGCAGCTTTCAGGGGCCGAGGGGCTACACCTTC CASSFQGPRGYTF TRBV7-2 NA TRBJ1-2 NA
TGTGCCAGCAGCCACCCCGACAGGGGCAATGAGCAGTTCTTC CASSHPDRGNEQFF TRBV4-2 TRBD1 TRBJ2-1 NA
TGCAGTGCTAGTCAGGCTGGTCTGGGCCCCTACGAGCAGTACTTC CSASQAGLGPYEQYF TRBV20-1 NA TRBJ2-7 NA
TGTGCCAGCAGCTTACGGACAGGTCCCGCTGAAGCTTTCTTT CASSLRTGPAEAFF TRBV7-2 TRBD1 TRBJ1-1 NA
TGTGCCAGCAACCCTGACGGATCTCAGGGAGCTTTCTTT CASNPDGSQGAFF TRBV7-9 NA TRBJ1-1 NA
TGTGCCAGTAGTATACCTCAGGGCACTGAAGCTTTCTTT CASSIPQGTEAFF TRBV19 NA TRBJ1-1 NA
TGCGCCAGCAGCTTGGACACGAACACTGAAGCTTTCTTT CASSLDTNTEAFF TRBV4-3 NA TRBJ1-1 NA
TGTGCCAGCAGCCTAGGGACTAGCGGGAGGCACGAGCAGTACTTC CASSLGTSGRHEQYF TRBV11-2 TRBD2 TRBJ2-7 NA
TGTGCCAGCAGTCCACAGGATAACTATGGCTACACCTTC CASSPQDNYGYTF TRBV2 NA TRBJ1-2 few
TGTGCCAGCAGCCCGGACAGGGCGTATGGCTACACCTTC CASSPDRAYGYTF TRBV12-3/TRBV12-4 TRBD1 TRBJ1-2 NA
TGTGCCCCACTAGGACAGGCGATGACCACCCCCTACGAGCAGTACTTC CAPLGQAMTTPYEQYF TRBV10-3 TRBD1 TRBJ2-7 NA
TGCGCCAGCAGCCAGGAGACCGCCGGGACAGACTACGAGCAGTACTTC CASSQETAGTDYEQYF TRBV4-3 TRBD1 TRBJ2-7 NA
TGTGCCAGCAGCCAAGGGGCGGCTAGCGGGATACGTACAGATACGCAGTATTTT CASSQGAASGIRTDTQYF TRBV3-1/TRBV3-2 TRBD2 TRBJ2-3 once
TGTGCCAGCAGCTCCGGGGCCTACAATGAGCAGTTCTTC CASSSGAYNEQFF TRBV7-9 NA TRBJ2-1 once
TGTGCCAGCAGCTTTTCGGACAGAACATACGAGCAGTACTTC CASSFSDRTYEQYF TRBV7-2 NA TRBJ2-7 few
TGTGCCAGCAGCTTAGGGCGTTTGAGCGGGAGAGGGGACTACAATGAGCAGTTCTTC CASSLGRLSGRGDYNEQFF TRBV7-2 TRBD2 TRBJ2-1 few
TGTGCCAGCACCTTACATGACAAAAGCACAGATACGCAGTATTTT CASTLHDKSTDTQYF TRBV6-6 NA TRBJ2-3 few
TGTGCCAGCAGCCGACTAGCAGATGCGGCCGATACGCAGTATTTT CASSRLADAADTQYF TRBV5-6 TRBD2 TRBJ2-3 once
TGCGCCACCACAGGGGGCTCTGGAAACACCATATATTTT CATTGGSGNTIYF TRBV10-2 TRBD1 TRBJ1-3 NA
TGTGCCAGTAGTGACGACAGGGCGATAGAAAAACTGTTTTTT CASSDDRAIEKLFF TRBV19 TRBD1 TRBJ1-4 NA
TGTGCCACCAGGGCCGGGACAGGGTTATGTGGCTACACCTTC CATRAGTGLCGYTF TRBV24-1 TRBD1 TRBJ1-2 NA
TGTGCCACCAGACCGAGGGGACAGGGGAAAGAGACCCAGTACTTC CATRPRGQGKETQYF TRBV15 TRBD1 TRBJ2-5 few